Shown below are 7 T cell receptor beta chains from a single sample sequenced in a study of OX40 agonist ivuxolimab in advanced cancers. Generated by immunoSEQ multiplex PCR, the TCRdb table keeps only in-frame clones and is missing some. The sample lists around 24,000 clones; roughly 80% were seen once. The sample in question was CD4+ or CD8+ T cells sorted from blood, obtained in a trial of the OX40 agonist ivuxolimab. The receptors derive from an adult with an advanced solid tumor such as melanoma, head and neck, liver or kidney cancer.

This chain connects TRBV2 to TRBJ2-1; 11 bases align to TRBD2. CDR1 is SNHLY, CDR2 FYNNEI, per germline. The CDR3 has 16 residues. The trim removed 3 bases at V and 0 bases at J, leaving 1 base unmatched. The CDR3 nucleotides read TGTGCCAGCAGTGACCTAGCGGGAGGCTCCTACAATGAGCAGTTCTTC. Translating it yields CASSDLAGGSYNEQFF.

V is TRBV9 and J is TRBJ2-3; unclear D gene. Trimming cost V 3 bases and J 5 bases, with 1 base left between them. This CDR3 region has 10 residues. From germline, CDR1 is SGDLS and CDR2 YYNGEE. CDR3 in DNA: TGTGCCAGCAGCGGAGATACGCAGTATTTT. It yields the protein CASSGDTQYF.

This clone was recorded once. The J gene is TRBJ2-7, the V gene TRBV5-1; 11 nucleotides agree with TRBD2. Germline assignment: CDR1 SGHRS and CDR2 YFSETQ. V trimming: 0 bases; J trimming: 3 bases; junction bases outside the gene matches: 5. The CDR3 loop spans 16 amino acids. CDR3 DNA: TGCGCCAGCAGCTTGGGCCTAGCGGGGGGCTACTACGAGCAGTACTTC. Translating gives CASSLGLAGGYYEQYF.

The chain carries TRBV11-2 and TRBJ2-1; 10 nucleotides line up with TRBD2. The germline V gene has CDR1 SGHAT and CDR2 FQNNGV. CDR3 length: 16 residues. J lost 8 bases, V lost 3 bases, and 10 bases had no gene match. CDR3 in amino acids: CASSLSSGSSVDEQFF. The CDR3 bases are TGTGCCAGCAGCTTGTCTAGCGGGAGTTCTGTCGATGAGCAGTTCTTC.

The CDR3, as DNA: TGTGCCAGCAGCTTCGGAGATCAGCCCCAGCATTTT. It is translated as CASSFGDQPQHF. The chain carries TRBV5-6 and TRBJ1-5; D unresolved. V was shortened by 2 bases and J by 5 bases, with 5 bases between the two germline ends. Germline V gene sequence: CDR1 SGHDT, CDR2 YYEEEE. This CDR3 comprises 12 residues.

This chain links TRBV19 with TRBJ1-2; 10 bases line up with TRBD1. The CDR3 runs to 16 residues. Looked up from germline, CDR1 is LNHDA and CDR2 is SQIVND (reference sequence). Trimming removed 5 bases from V and 4 bases from J; junction bases left unmatched: 10. The CDR3 loop is CASSAGTGALIYGYTF. CDR3 coding DNA: TGTGCCAGTAGTGCCGGGACAGGGGCCCTCATCTATGGCTACACCTTC. Looking up the rest from reference TRBV19 and TRBJ1-2 gives the full variable domain: DGGITQSPKYLFRKEGQNVTLSCEQNLNHDAMYWYRQDPGQGLRLIYYSQIVNDFQKGDIAEGYSVSREKKESFPLTVTSAQKNPTAFYLCASSAGTGALIYGYTFGSGTRLTVV.

This clone was recorded a few times. V is TRBV29-1 and J is TRBJ1-2; TRBD1 agrees at 12 bases. The J segment lost 5 bases and the V segment lost 3 bases, leaving 10 bases of the junction unmatched. The CDR3 is made up of 16 amino acids. CDR1 and CDR2 (germline): SQVTM, ANQGSEA. The CDR3 spells CSVELLGQGADYGYTF. For the CDR3, the DNA is TGCAGCGTTGAGCTCCTGGGACAGGGGGCAGATTATGGCTACACCTTC. Full variable domain (missing parts from reference TRBV29-1 and TRBJ1-2): SAVISQKPSRDICQRGTSLTIQCQVDSQVTMMFWYRQQPGQSLTLIATANQGSEATYESGFVIDKFPISRPNLTFSTLTVSNMSPEDSSIYLCSVELLGQGADYGYTFGSGTRLTVV.